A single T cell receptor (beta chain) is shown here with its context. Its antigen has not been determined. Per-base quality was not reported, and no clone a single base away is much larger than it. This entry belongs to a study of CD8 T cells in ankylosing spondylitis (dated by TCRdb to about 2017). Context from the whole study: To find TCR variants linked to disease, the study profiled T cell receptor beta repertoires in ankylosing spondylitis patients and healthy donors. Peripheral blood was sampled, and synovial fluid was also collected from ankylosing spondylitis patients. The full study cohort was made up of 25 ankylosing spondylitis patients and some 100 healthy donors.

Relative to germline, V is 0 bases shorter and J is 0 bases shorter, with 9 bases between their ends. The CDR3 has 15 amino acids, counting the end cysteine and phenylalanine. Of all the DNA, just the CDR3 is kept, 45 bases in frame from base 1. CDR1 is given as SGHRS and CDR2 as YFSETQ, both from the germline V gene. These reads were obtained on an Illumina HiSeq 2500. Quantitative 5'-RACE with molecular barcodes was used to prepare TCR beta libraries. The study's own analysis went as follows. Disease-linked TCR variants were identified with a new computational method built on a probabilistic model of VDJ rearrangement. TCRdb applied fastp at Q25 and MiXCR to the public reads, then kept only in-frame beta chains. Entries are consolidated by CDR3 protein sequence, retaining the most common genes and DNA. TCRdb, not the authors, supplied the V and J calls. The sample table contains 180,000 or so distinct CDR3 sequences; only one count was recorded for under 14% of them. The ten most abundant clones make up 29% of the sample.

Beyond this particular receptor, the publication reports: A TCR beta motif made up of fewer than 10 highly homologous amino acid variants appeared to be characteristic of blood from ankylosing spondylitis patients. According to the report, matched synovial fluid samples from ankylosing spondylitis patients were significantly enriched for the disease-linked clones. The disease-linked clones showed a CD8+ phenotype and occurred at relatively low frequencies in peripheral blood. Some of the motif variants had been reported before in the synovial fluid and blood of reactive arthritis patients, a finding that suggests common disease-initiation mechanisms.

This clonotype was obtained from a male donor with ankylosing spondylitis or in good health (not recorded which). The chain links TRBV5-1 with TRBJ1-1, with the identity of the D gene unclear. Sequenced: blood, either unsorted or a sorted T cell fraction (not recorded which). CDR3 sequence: CASSLAFDLNTEAFF. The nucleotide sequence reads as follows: TGCGCCAGCAGCTTGGCCTTTGACCTGAACACTGAAGCTTTCTTT.